This TCR beta chain is from a study of Graves' ophthalmopathy and Graves' hyperthyroidism. Amplifying from RNA transcripts, the study obtained TCR beta CDR3 regions. HTBI primers primed a first-round RT-PCR, and a second-round multiplex PCR followed. MiXCR, run by TCRdb on the multiplex PCR reads, gives a single entry per CDR3 protein. The repertoire consists of roughly 700,000 distinct CDR3 sequences, with around 40% occurring once and the leading ten covering less than 55%. From germline, CDR1 is SQVTM and CDR2 ANQGSEA. V was cut by 8 bases and J by 5 bases, with 7 bases left in between. This CDR3 comprises 9 residues.

The sequenced sample was peripheral blood. The rearrangement links TRBV29-1 to TRBJ2-7; D gene uncertain. The source is an adult man with Graves' ophthalmopathy. The CDR3 nucleotides are TGCAGCTTATTGGACGAGCAGTACTTC. It codes for CSLLDEQYF.